What follows are 15 T cell receptor beta chains derived from one specimen sequenced in a study of cytomegalovirus exposure and HLA in healthy donors. Use of 60 Vbeta and 13 Jbeta primers characterized the PCR. Sequencing was performed with immunoSEQ multiplex PCR; in TCRdb, only in-frame clones are kept and a portion is missing. Here the sample spans about 93,000 clones, around three quarters being singletons. What was sequenced was PBMCs. The receptors come from a man aged 25-45 years in good health and CMV-seronegative.

This chain joins TRBV18 and TRBJ1-1; 7 bases are shared with TRBD1. The CDR3 loop spans 15 amino acids. Germline CDR1 is KGHSH and CDR2 is LQKENI. The J segment lost 7 bases and the V segment lost 6 bases, leaving 14 bases of the junction unmatched. The DNA for the CDR3 is TGTGCCAGCTCGCACCGGGACAGACGGTGGGGTGAAGCTTTCTTT. The encoded protein is CASSHRDRRWGEAFF.

V gene TRBV7-3 combines with J gene TRBJ2-1; 8 nucleotides line up with TRBD1. With 5 bases clipped from V and 8 bases from J, the junction kept 5 bases outside the gene matches. The CDR3 totals 13 residues. Germline V gene lookup returns CDR1 SGHTA and CDR2 FQGTGA. The CDR3 sequence is CASSDGTGHEQFF. The CDR3 DNA follows: TGTGCCAGCAGCGATGGGACAGGTCATGAGCAGTTCTTC.

This chain uses TRBV5-5 with TRBJ2-7; D may be TRBD1 (5 bases). The CDR3 consists of 15 residues. Germline CDR1 reads SGHKS; CDR2 reads YYEKEE (reference sequence). The V end lost 1 base, the J end lost 1 base, and 12 bases lay between the germline ends. CDR3 coding DNA: TGTGCCAGCAGCTTGATAGCAGGGCGGTCCTACGAGCAGTACTTC. Translation: CASSLIAGRSYEQYF. Full variable domain (rest looked up from reference TRBV5-5 and TRBJ2-7): DAGVTQSPTHLIKTRGQQVTLRCSPISGHKSVSWYQQVLGQGPQFIFQYYEKEERGRGNFPDRFSARQFPNYSSELNVNALLLGDSALYLCASSLIAGRSYEQYFGPGTRLTVT.

The gene calls are TRBV4-1 and TRBJ1-5, with D uncertain. Germline V CDR1 and CDR2: MGHRA, YSYEKL. The CDR3 length is 15 residues. Between the trimmed V and J ends, which lost 11 bases and 2 bases, there was a span of 19 bases. The CDR3 DNA is TGCGCCGAAAAAGGAGAGCTAAAGGGCAATCAGCCCCAGCATTTT. Translated: CAEKGELKGNQPQHF.

V and J are TRBV7-2 and TRBJ1-4, with 10 positions matching TRBD1. This CDR3 has 15 residues. The trim removed 3 bases at V and 7 bases at J, leaving 5 bases unmatched. Germline V gene sequence: CDR1 SGHTA, CDR2 FQGNSA. CDR3 region: CASSFQGTGVEKLFF. The DNA for the CDR3 is TGTGCCAGCAGCTTTCAAGGGACAGGGGTTGAAAAACTGTTTTTT.

This clone was counted only a few times. The V and J genes are TRBV6-4 and TRBJ1-6; TRBD1 matches 9 bases. Per the germline V gene, CDR1 is MRHNA and CDR2 is SNTAGT. Trimming took 6 bases from V and 8 from J; bases not matched to a gene: 8. The length of the CDR3 is 15 residues. This CDR3 is CASRPKGQGYSPLHF. CDR3 coding DNA: TGTGCCAGCAGGCCCAAGGGACAGGGCTATTCACCCCTCCACTTT.

The chain has TRBV4-2 and TRBJ1-5; D remains ambiguous. The germline CDR1 and CDR2 sequences are LGHNA and YNFKEQ. Trimming pared 3 bases from V and 4 bases from J, leaving 16 bases between. The CDR3 length is 16 residues. CDR3 loop: CASSHYGDSGNQPQHF. CDR3 DNA sequence: TGTGCCAGCAGCCACTACGGGGATTCAGGAAATCAGCCCCAGCATTTT.

The sample holds one count of this clone. The chain employs TRBV27 and TRBJ1-5; the D gene is possibly TRBD1 (5 bases). V lost 4 bases and J 11 bases, leaving 12 bases between the germline ends. The CDR3 contains 12 residues. In germline, CDR1 is MNHEY, CDR2 SMNVEV (reference sequence). For the CDR3, the DNA is TGTGCCAGCAGTTCCGGGGGAGGAACCCAGCATTTT. Translation: CASSSGGGTQHF.

This chain connects TRBV29-1 to TRBJ2-2; D is perhaps TRBD2 (6 bases). V lost 4 bases and J 5 bases, leaving 29 bases between the germline ends. CDR1 is SQVTM, CDR2 ANQGSEA, per germline. This CDR3 spans 19 amino acids. For the CDR3, the DNA is TGCAGCGTTGCTTTTTTTGGGACTCAAGGGCCCACAAAAACCGGGGAGCTGTTTTTT. Its translation is CSVAFFGTQGPTKTGELFF.

This chain uses TRBV11-3 with TRBJ1-2, with 7 nucleotides matching TRBD1. V was pared by 4 bases and J by 6 bases, with 14 bases of the junction left unmatched. Germline CDR1 is SGHNT and CDR2 is YENEEA. The CDR3 length is 16 residues. CDR3 residues: CASSSRDRLFADGYTF. The CDR3 nucleotides read TGTGCCAGCAGCTCCCGGGACAGACTGTTTGCAGATGGCTACACCTTC.

The rearrangement uses TRBV6-6 and TRBJ1-2; no clear D. This CDR3 spans 16 amino acids. Germline CDR1 and CDR2: MNHNY and SVGAGI (reference sequence). V lost 0 bases and J 8 bases, leaving 19 bases between the germline ends. For the CDR3, the DNA is TGTGCCAGCAGTTACTCATTGGCCTACGGCGGGATAGGCTACACCTTC. The encoded protein is CASSYSLAYGGIGYTF.

The chain joins TRBV19 to TRBJ1-5; 8 nucleotides match TRBD1. J was trimmed by 0 bases and V by 3 bases; bases with no gene match: 4. The germline gives CDR1 LNHDA, CDR2 SQIVND (reference sequence). The CDR3 extends over 16 amino acids. The CDR3 spells CASSMRTGYSNQPQHF. CDR3 sequence (DNA): TGTGCCAGTAGTATGCGGACAGGGTATAGCAATCAGCCCCAGCATTTT.

The chain uses TRBV5-1 and TRBJ2-1; 9 bases are a match to TRBD1. This CDR3 has 15 residues. The junction had 9 bases not matched to a gene; V was cut back by 4 bases and J by 7 bases. Germline CDR1 reads SGHRS; CDR2 reads YFSETQ. For the CDR3, the DNA is TGCGCCAGCAGCGGTGCCGGGACAGGGTATAATGAGCAGTTCTTC. Translation: CASSGAGTGYNEQFF.

This chain joins TRBV4-2 and TRBJ2-3; D might be TRBD1 (5 bases). Germline loops: CDR1 LGHNA, CDR2 YNFKEQ. The CDR3 sequence is 17 residues long. The V gene lost 0 bases and the J gene lost 1 base, with 14 bases spanning the gap. This chain's CDR3 is CASSQDAKTVGTDTQYF. Written as DNA, the CDR3 is TGTGCCAGCAGCCAAGACGCAAAGACAGTGGGCACAGATACGCAGTATTTT.

This clone was observed once. V gene TRBV2 combines with J gene TRBJ1-2, with 8 bases aligning to TRBD1. Looked up from germline, CDR1 is SNHLY and CDR2 is FYNNEI. V was pared by 5 bases and J by 0 bases, with 2 bases of the junction left unmatched. The CDR3 covers 14 residues. CDR3 loop: CASSRQGPNYGYTF. The CDR3 nucleotides are TGTGCCAGCAGTAGACAGGGGCCTAACTATGGCTACACCTTC.